Listed below are T cell receptor beta chains from one sample, sequenced in a study of T cell responses to AZD1222 COVID-19 vaccine. Clones were read by immunoSEQ multiplex PCR, and TCRdb kept only the in-frame ones, dropping some. Of fewer than 90,000 clones in the sample, around nine tenths were seen once. Source: peripheral blood, taken 28 days after the second AZD1222 dose. The receptors here all came from an adult who received the AZD1222 COVID-19 vaccine. The CDR3 runs from the conserved cysteine through the conserved F or W. The order of the fields is clone size, D gene, J gene, V gene, CDR3 DNA, CDR3 protein. The D gene is left open where the match is weak. Expanded clones are given a class, and other clones once, few, many or no size at all.

clone_size: NA; d_call: NA; j_call: TRBJ1-2; v_call: TRBV6-2/TRBV6-3; cdr3_nt: TGTGCCAGCAGTTACCAGGGTTATGGCTACACCTTC; cdr3_aa: CASSYQGYGYTF
clone_size: NA; d_call: NA; j_call: TRBJ1-4; v_call: TRBV19; cdr3_nt: TGTGCCAGCAGGCCGGGACGGAGTAATGAAAAACTGTTTTTT; cdr3_aa: CASRPGRSNEKLFF
clone_size: NA; d_call: TRBD1; j_call: TRBJ1-1; v_call: TRBV29-1; cdr3_nt: TGCAGCGTTGTACAGGGGTATACTGAAGCTTTCTTT; cdr3_aa: CSVVQGYTEAFF
clone_size: NA; d_call: TRBD1; j_call: TRBJ1-6; v_call: TRBV6-5; cdr3_nt: TGTGCCAGCAGTTACTCCAGACAGGGAGACTCACCCCTCCACTTT; cdr3_aa: CASSYSRQGDSPLHF
clone_size: NA; d_call: NA; j_call: TRBJ2-2; v_call: TRBV3-1/TRBV3-2; cdr3_nt: TGTGCCAGCAGCCAAGAGTATGACGGGAACGGGGAGCTGTTTTTT; cdr3_aa: CASSQEYDGNGELFF
clone_size: NA; d_call: NA; j_call: TRBJ1-2; v_call: TRBV7-8; cdr3_nt: TGTGCCAGCAGCTTAGTTCCGGGCTATGGCTACACCTTC; cdr3_aa: CASSLVPGYGYTF
clone_size: few; d_call: NA; j_call: TRBJ1-3; v_call: TRBV6-5; cdr3_nt: TGTGCCAGCAGTTACGTAGGCGGCACAAACACCATATATTTT; cdr3_aa: CASSYVGGTNTIYF
clone_size: NA; d_call: NA; j_call: TRBJ2-1; v_call: TRBV24-1; cdr3_nt: TGTGCCACCAGTGATTTAGGGGGTAGGTTATACAATGAGCAGTTCTTC; cdr3_aa: CATSDLGGRLYNEQFF
clone_size: NA; d_call: TRBD1; j_call: TRBJ1-2; v_call: TRBV5-5; cdr3_nt: TGTGCCAGCAGCCCCCGGACAGGGGCCCACTATGGCTACACCTTC; cdr3_aa: CASSPRTGAHYGYTF
clone_size: NA; d_call: NA; j_call: TRBJ1-2; v_call: TRBV5-1; cdr3_nt: TGCGCCAGCAGCCCTCCGGGAGCTACCTATGGCTACACCTTC; cdr3_aa: CASSPPGATYGYTF
clone_size: once; d_call: NA; j_call: TRBJ1-1; v_call: TRBV7-2; cdr3_nt: TGTGCCAGCAGGGTAGGAGGGGGAAGGACTGAAGCTTTCTTT; cdr3_aa: CASRVGGGRTEAFF
clone_size: NA; d_call: NA; j_call: TRBJ1-3; v_call: TRBV5-1; cdr3_nt: TGCGCCAGCAGCTCAGGCCCGAGCTCTGGAAACACCATATATTTT; cdr3_aa: CASSSGPSSGNTIYF
clone_size: once; d_call: NA; j_call: TRBJ2-7; v_call: TRBV28; cdr3_nt: TGTGCCAGCAGTCCGCGGTCCCACGAAGGCGGCGAGCAGTACTTC; cdr3_aa: CASSPRSHEGGEQYF
clone_size: NA; d_call: TRBD2; j_call: TRBJ2-7; v_call: TRBV5-4; cdr3_nt: TGTGCCAGCACAACCGGGGGAGCGTCGGGGGGCTCCTACGAGCAGTACTTC; cdr3_aa: CASTTGGASGGSYEQYF
clone_size: NA; d_call: NA; j_call: TRBJ2-7; v_call: TRBV28; cdr3_nt: TGTGCCAGCACTCCACTGGCAGTTTCCCACGAGCAGTACTTC; cdr3_aa: CASTPLAVSHEQYF
clone_size: NA; d_call: NA; j_call: TRBJ1-2; v_call: TRBV6-5; cdr3_nt: TGTGCCAGCAGTTCTGGCGGCCGTAACTATGGCTACACCTTC; cdr3_aa: CASSSGGRNYGYTF
clone_size: NA; d_call: NA; j_call: TRBJ1-1; v_call: TRBV28; cdr3_nt: TGTGCCAGCAGTTTTTCGCTTGGTAGGGATCTCACTGAAGCTTTCTTT; cdr3_aa: CASSFSLGRDLTEAFF
clone_size: NA; d_call: NA; j_call: TRBJ1-3; v_call: TRBV19; cdr3_nt: TGTGCCAGTAGTTTCGGAGGGCCAGGGGCCCTCCTCTCTGGAAACACCATATATTTT; cdr3_aa: CASSFGGPGALLSGNTIYF
clone_size: NA; d_call: NA; j_call: TRBJ1-6; v_call: TRBV7-6; cdr3_nt: TGTGCCAGCAGCCCAAGAGGGGACGGTTCACCCCTCCACTTT; cdr3_aa: CASSPRGDGSPLHF
clone_size: once; d_call: NA; j_call: TRBJ2-3; v_call: TRBV7-8; cdr3_nt: TGTGCCAGCAGCCTACTGGTAAGCACAGATACGCAGTATTTT; cdr3_aa: CASSLLVSTDTQYF
clone_size: NA; d_call: TRBD1; j_call: TRBJ2-3; v_call: TRBV2; cdr3_nt: TGTGCCAGCAGCCGGGGACAGGGGGCAGATACGCAGTATTTT; cdr3_aa: CASSRGQGADTQYF
clone_size: medium-sized; d_call: NA; j_call: TRBJ1-2; v_call: TRBV7-9; cdr3_nt: TGTGCCAGCAGCTTAGTGCTGGGCAGGTTATATGGCTACACCTTC; cdr3_aa: CASSLVLGRLYGYTF
clone_size: NA; d_call: NA; j_call: TRBJ1-2; v_call: TRBV5-4; cdr3_nt: TGTGCCAGCAGCACCCCGGTTGGAGGGATCGGCTATGGCTACACCTTC; cdr3_aa: CASSTPVGGIGYGYTF
clone_size: NA; d_call: TRBD1; j_call: TRBJ2-1; v_call: TRBV18; cdr3_nt: TGTGCCAGCTCACAAACCGGGACAGTCTACAATGAGCAGTTCTTC; cdr3_aa: CASSQTGTVYNEQFF
clone_size: once; d_call: NA; j_call: TRBJ1-2; v_call: TRBV19; cdr3_nt: TGTGCCACTGATATGGGGGGCACTAACTATGGCTACACCTTC; cdr3_aa: CATDMGGTNYGYTF
clone_size: NA; d_call: NA; j_call: TRBJ1-1; v_call: TRBV27; cdr3_nt: TGTGCCAGCGGGCGAGGAGACACTGAAGCTTTCTTT; cdr3_aa: CASGRGDTEAFF
clone_size: NA; d_call: NA; j_call: TRBJ2-5; v_call: TRBV9; cdr3_nt: TGTGCCAGCAGCGTAAGATCCGGGGACCAAGAGACCCAGTACTTC; cdr3_aa: CASSVRSGDQETQYF
clone_size: NA; d_call: NA; j_call: TRBJ2-7; v_call: TRBV6-5; cdr3_nt: TGTGCCAGTAGTAAGGGTCGGCCGCCTACCTACGAGCAGTACTTC; cdr3_aa: CASSKGRPPTYEQYF
clone_size: NA; d_call: TRBD1; j_call: TRBJ1-1; v_call: TRBV5-1; cdr3_nt: TGCGCCAGCAGCGACAGGACAGGGGGAAACACTGAAGCTTTCTTT; cdr3_aa: CASSDRTGGNTEAFF
clone_size: NA; d_call: TRBD1; j_call: TRBJ1-5; v_call: TRBV30; cdr3_nt: TGTGCCTGGGGACAGGGGGGAAGCAATCAGCCCCAGCATTTT; cdr3_aa: CAWGQGGSNQPQHF
clone_size: NA; d_call: NA; j_call: TRBJ2-7; v_call: TRBV27; cdr3_nt: TGTGCCAGCAGTTTAGGTGAAGGGGTGATCTACGAGCAGTACTTC; cdr3_aa: CASSLGEGVIYEQYF
clone_size: NA; d_call: TRBD1; j_call: TRBJ1-6; v_call: TRBV6-2/TRBV6-3; cdr3_nt: TGTGCCAGCAGTTTTATCGACAGGGGATATTCACCCCTCCACTTT; cdr3_aa: CASSFIDRGYSPLHF
clone_size: few; d_call: TRBD1; j_call: TRBJ2-5; v_call: TRBV5-4; cdr3_nt: TGTGCCAGCAGCTTGGAACAGGGGGTCCAAGAGACCCAGTACTTC; cdr3_aa: CASSLEQGVQETQYF
clone_size: NA; d_call: NA; j_call: TRBJ1-2; v_call: TRBV5-4; cdr3_nt: TGTGCCAGCAACCTGGGAGGGGGACGCTATGGCTACACCTTC; cdr3_aa: CASNLGGGRYGYTF
clone_size: NA; d_call: TRBD1; j_call: TRBJ1-2; v_call: TRBV5-6; cdr3_nt: TGTGCCAGCAGCATGACAGGGGGCAACTATGGCTACACCTTC; cdr3_aa: CASSMTGGNYGYTF
clone_size: NA; d_call: NA; j_call: TRBJ2-3; v_call: TRBV3-1/TRBV3-2; cdr3_nt: TGTGCCAGCAGCCTCGGGGATACGCAGTATTTT; cdr3_aa: CASSLGDTQYF
clone_size: NA; d_call: NA; j_call: TRBJ1-2; v_call: TRBV4-2; cdr3_nt: TGTGCCAGCAGCCAAGGGTCACAGACTAACTATGGCTACACCTTC; cdr3_aa: CASSQGSQTNYGYTF
clone_size: once; d_call: NA; j_call: TRBJ1-2; v_call: TRBV29-1; cdr3_nt: TGCAGCGATATACAGGGACGAGGCTACACCTTC; cdr3_aa: CSDIQGRGYTF
clone_size: NA; d_call: NA; j_call: TRBJ1-5; v_call: TRBV5-1; cdr3_nt: TGCGCCAGCAGCGCGGACTGGTGGGAGCCCCAGCATTTT; cdr3_aa: CASSADWWEPQHF
clone_size: NA; d_call: TRBD2; j_call: TRBJ2-5; v_call: TRBV5-4; cdr3_nt: TGTGCCAGCAGCCCCGGCCGGGGGGGCCAAGAGACCCAGTACTTC; cdr3_aa: CASSPGRGGQETQYF
clone_size: NA; d_call: TRBD1; j_call: TRBJ2-5; v_call: TRBV18; cdr3_nt: TGTGCCAGCTCACCACTAGCCACACAGGGGGAGACCCAGTACTTC; cdr3_aa: CASSPLATQGETQYF